A single sample gave rise to the 26 T cell receptor beta chains below, sequenced in a study of CD8 T cells in Susac syndrome. RNA in amounts of roughly 0.5 to 1 ug was reverse transcribed with random hexamers. TCRdb ran MiXCR on the immunoSEQ multiplex PCR reads and lists one entry per CDR3 protein. The data hold under 200,000 distinct CDR3 sequences, with about 96% observed a single time. The sample consisted of CD4+ T cells from PBMCs. Receptor source: a human donor with Susac syndrome.

J is TRBJ2-1 and V is TRBV11-3, with D maybe TRBD2 (7 bases). Trimming shortened V by 5 bases and J by 1 base, and 18 bases separated the two germline ends. This CDR3 is built from 17 residues. Germline-derived CDR1 and CDR2 are SGHNT and YENEEA. The CDR3 coding sequence is TGTGCCAGCAGCCTACGTAGTGGGGGGGCGTCCTACAATGAGCAGTTCTTC. Translated, it gives CASSLRSGGASYNEQFF.

V is TRBV9 and J is TRBJ1-2, with 9 bases fitting TRBD1. Germline assignment: CDR1 SGDLS and CDR2 YYNGEE. V shed 3 bases and J 8 bases; nucleotides not matched to a gene: 11. The CDR3 spans 15 residues. The CDR3 sequence is CASSERTGAEEGYTF. The CDR3 DNA is TGTGCCAGCAGCGAGCGGACAGGGGCAGAGGAGGGCTACACCTTC.

The chain couples TRBV28 to TRBJ2-5, with D perhaps matching TRBD1 or TRBD2 (5 bases each). Germline V CDR1 and CDR2: MDHEN, SYDVKM. The CDR3 runs 14 residues. V lost 5 bases and J lost 1, with 11 bases in between. The DNA for the CDR3 is TGTGCCAGCAGTCGGGGACGGAGCCAAGAGACCCAGTACTTC. Protein sequence: CASSRGRSQETQYF.

The J gene is TRBJ2-7, the V gene TRBV5-6, with 9 nucleotides matching TRBD1. This CDR3 has 16 amino acids. The V and J ends lost 0 bases and 2 bases, in that order; junction bases with no gene match: 6. Germline CDR1 SGHDT, CDR2 YYEEEE. DNA of the CDR3: TGTGCCAGCAGCTTGGAAGGGACAGGGTGGGCCTACGAGCAGTACTTC. Translating it yields CASSLEGTGWAYEQYF.

The rearrangement uses TRBV30 and TRBJ1-2; D gene unclear. Trimming removed 0 bases from V and 0 bases from J, with 11 bases in between. Germline-derived CDR1 and CDR2 are GTSNPN and SVGIG (reference sequence). This CDR3 has 15 amino acids. The CDR3 here is CAWSVITRTNYGYTF. The CDR3 DNA sequence: TGTGCCTGGAGTGTGATAACTCGGACTAACTATGGCTACACCTTC.

The gene calls are TRBV20-1 and TRBJ1-3; D unresolved. Trimming shortened V by 3 bases and J by 4 bases, and 7 bases separated the two germline ends. The CDR3 loop spans 12 amino acids. The germline CDR1 and CDR2 sequences are DFQATT and SNEGSKA (reference sequence). The CDR3 DNA reads as TGCAGTGCTAGGGACCCCGGAAACACCATATATTTT. Protein product: CSARDPGNTIYF.

V and J are TRBV4-1 and TRBJ2-2; 8 nucleotides agree with TRBD2. The germline CDR1 and CDR2 sequences are MGHRA and YSYEKL. The CDR3 contains 14 residues. V shed 0 bases and J 6 bases; nucleotides not matched to a gene: 0. Here the CDR3 reads CASSQERGAGELFF. Here the CDR3 DNA reads TGCGCCAGCAGCCAAGAGCGGGGGGCCGGGGAGCTGTTTTTT.

V gene TRBV20-1 combines with J gene TRBJ2-5; no firm D call. Per the germline V gene, CDR1 is DFQATT and CDR2 is SNEGSKA (reference sequence). This CDR3 has 10 residues. Trimming took 4 bases from V and 2 from J, leaving 2 bases between them. In DNA form, the CDR3 reads TGCAGTGCTAAGCAAGAGACCCAGTACTTC. Amino acids: CSAKQETQYF.

The V and J genes are TRBV5-1 and TRBJ1-1; D is unclear. Germline V gives CDR1 SGHRS, CDR2 YFSETQ. V lost 5 bases and J 0 bases, leaving 14 bases between the germline ends. This CDR3 spans 15 amino acids. CDR3: CASSRTRRLNTEAFF. The CDR3 coding sequence is TGCGCCAGCAGTCGGACCCGCCGCCTGAACACTGAAGCTTTCTTT.

CDR3 amino acids: CSARLTGNTEAFF. CDR3 in DNA: TGCAGTGCTAGACTGACCGGGAACACTGAAGCTTTCTTT. V and J are TRBV20-1 and TRBJ1-1; D is unresolved. The CDR3 spans 13 residues. The V end lost 2 bases, the J end lost 1 base, and 8 bases lay between the germline ends. CDR1 is DFQATT, CDR2 SNEGSKA, per germline (reference sequence).

V and J are TRBV5-1 and TRBJ2-1, with D maybe TRBD1 (5 bases). The V end lost 9 bases, the J end lost 10 bases, and 11 bases lay between the germline ends. Looked up from germline, CDR1 is SGHRS and CDR2 is YFSETQ. The CDR3 contains 10 residues. The CDR3 protein is CAILTGEQFF. Here the CDR3 DNA reads TGCGCCATCCTTACAGGCGAGCAGTTCTTC.

This clonotype showed up just a few times. This sequence joins TRBV30 and TRBJ1-4, with a tentative D call TRBD1 (6 bases). The CDR3 loop spans 12 amino acids. Germline assignment: CDR1 GTSNPN and CDR2 SVGIG (reference sequence). V lost 4 bases and J lost 7, with 10 bases in between. CDR3 in DNA: TGTGCCTGGACTCCAGGGGCTGAAAAACTGTTTTTT. This codes for CAWTPGAEKLFF.

V usage is TRBV18 and J usage is TRBJ2-7, with unresolved D. The CDR3 runs to 13 residues. V was cut by 2 bases and J by 5 bases, with 10 bases left in between. Germline CDR1 KGHSH, CDR2 LQKENI. DNA of the CDR3: TGTGCCAGCTCACCATTCGACAAGCACGAGCAGTACGTC. The encoded protein is CASSPFDKHEQYV.

The chain links TRBV30 to TRBJ1-3; D not resolved. Deletions cut 1 base from V and 3 bases from J, with 7 bases between. Per the germline V gene, CDR1 is GTSNPN and CDR2 is SVGIG (reference sequence). CDR3 size: 13 residues. This CDR3 is CAWSAHGGNTIYF. The CDR3 DNA sequence: TGTGCCTGGAGTGCCCATGGTGGAAACACCATATATTTT.

This chain joins TRBV7-9 and TRBJ2-7, with 10 nucleotides matching TRBD1. V shed 5 bases and J 3 bases; nucleotides not matched to a gene: 7. CDR1 and CDR2 from the germline V gene are SEHNR and FQNEAQ (reference sequence). The CDR3 is 15 amino acids. CDR3 DNA: TGTGCCAGCAGCGAATCCGGGACAGGGGACTACGAGCAGTACTTC. Translating it yields CASSESGTGDYEQYF.

This chain joins TRBV20-1 and TRBJ2-2, with D unclear. CDR1 and CDR2 from the germline V gene are DFQATT and SNEGSKA (reference sequence). V shed 0 bases and J shed 1 base, with 9 bases lying between them. The CDR3 sequence is 15 residues long. CDR3 coding DNA: TGCAGTGCTAGAGAGGCTAGGAGGAACACCGGGGAGCTGTTTTTT. Translation gives CSAREARRNTGELFF.

The chain has TRBV2 and TRBJ1-4; D not resolved. The germline V gene encodes CDR1 SNHLY and CDR2 FYNNEI. V lost 2 bases, J lost 8 bases, and 12 bases lay in between. The CDR3 totals 14 residues. The CDR3 loop is CASSESGPGEKLFF. For the CDR3, the DNA is TGTGCCAGCAGTGAATCTGGGCCAGGCGAAAAACTGTTTTTT.

The chain couples TRBV29-1 to TRBJ1-1, with 7 bases lining up with TRBD1. V trimming: 4 bases; J trimming: 0 bases; junction bases outside the gene matches: 11. In germline, CDR1 is SQVTM, CDR2 ANQGSEA. This CDR3 contains 16 residues. CDR3: CSVVAPSDRLNTEAFF. For the CDR3, the DNA is TGCAGCGTTGTAGCCCCGTCGGACAGGTTGAACACTGAAGCTTTCTTT.

This clonotype was observed once. The J gene is TRBJ2-5, the V gene TRBV29-1; tentatively, D is TRBD2 (5 bases). CDR1 is SQVTM and CDR2 is ANQGSEA in the germline V gene. This CDR3 spans 12 amino acids. V shed 4 bases and J shed 5 bases, with 11 bases lying between them. Here the CDR3 DNA reads TGCAGCGTTGCCGGGGTCGAGGAGACCCAGTACTTC. Amino acid sequence: CSVAGVEETQYF.

This sequence joins TRBV18 and TRBJ1-1; D is perhaps TRBD1 (5 bases). V was shortened by 1 base and J by 0 bases, with 9 bases between the two germline ends. Germline V gene sequence: CDR1 KGHSH, CDR2 LQKENI. This CDR3 has 15 residues. This CDR3 reads CASSPQGRMNTEAFF. The DNA of the CDR3 is TGTGCCAGCTCACCACAGGGACGGATGAACACTGAAGCTTTCTTT.

The V call is TRBV29-1, the J call TRBJ2-7, with D possibly being TRBD1 (6 bases). CDR1 is SQVTM and CDR2 is ANQGSEA in the germline V gene. This CDR3 is built from 13 residues. The V gene lost 6 bases and the J gene lost 0 bases, with 12 bases spanning the gap. The CDR3 sequence is CSVDIRGSYEQYF. CDR3 sequence (DNA): TGCAGCGTCGATATCAGGGGCTCCTACGAGCAGTACTTC.

This chain joins TRBV29-1 and TRBJ1-1; D unclear. This CDR3 contains 16 residues. The germline gives CDR1 SQVTM, CDR2 ANQGSEA. V was pared by 6 bases and J by 2 bases, with 22 bases between. CDR3 coding DNA: TGCAGCGTGGGATTGTGGGCAGGCGATAGTAACACTGAAGCTTTCTTT. It encodes CSVGLWAGDSNTEAFF.

This clonotype was counted once. The CDR3 loop is CSVGFLGEGKNIQYF. Here the CDR3 DNA reads TGCAGCGTTGGCTTTCTCGGTGAGGGTAAAAACATTCAGTACTTC. This chain joins TRBV29-1 and TRBJ2-4; weak D call: TRBD2 (5 bases). This CDR3 comprises 15 residues. Germline CDR1 and CDR2: SQVTM and ANQGSEA. V was pared by 4 bases and J by 4 bases, with 17 bases between.

This chain joins TRBV9 and TRBJ1-2, with 9 nucleotides matching TRBD1. The germline V gene has CDR1 SGDLS and CDR2 YYNGEE. V lost 3 bases and J lost 10; bases outside the gene matches: 4. This CDR3 has 12 amino acids. CDR3 bases: TGTGCCAGCAGCGAGGGACAGGGATTCTACACCTTC. Encoded protein: CASSEGQGFYTF.

The V and J genes are TRBV2 and TRBJ1-1; TRBD1 is a possible D gene (5 bases). Germline V gene sequence: CDR1 SNHLY, CDR2 FYNNEI. V was pared by 4 bases and J by 8 bases, with 14 bases between. The CDR3 extends over 13 amino acids. The CDR3 DNA reads as TGTGCCAGCAGTGTTGAGGTGGGGGGAGAAGCTTTCTTT. Protein product: CASSVEVGGEAFF.

The CDR3 sequence is CASSKTSNSYNEQFF. In nucleotides, the CDR3 is TGCGCCAGCAGCAAGACTAGTAACTCCTACAATGAGCAGTTCTTC. V is TRBV5-1 and J is TRBJ2-1, with D possibly matching TRBD2 (6 bases). CDR3 size: 15 residues. Trimming removed 4 bases from V and 0 bases from J, with 11 bases in between. Looked up from germline, CDR1 is SGHRS and CDR2 is YFSETQ.